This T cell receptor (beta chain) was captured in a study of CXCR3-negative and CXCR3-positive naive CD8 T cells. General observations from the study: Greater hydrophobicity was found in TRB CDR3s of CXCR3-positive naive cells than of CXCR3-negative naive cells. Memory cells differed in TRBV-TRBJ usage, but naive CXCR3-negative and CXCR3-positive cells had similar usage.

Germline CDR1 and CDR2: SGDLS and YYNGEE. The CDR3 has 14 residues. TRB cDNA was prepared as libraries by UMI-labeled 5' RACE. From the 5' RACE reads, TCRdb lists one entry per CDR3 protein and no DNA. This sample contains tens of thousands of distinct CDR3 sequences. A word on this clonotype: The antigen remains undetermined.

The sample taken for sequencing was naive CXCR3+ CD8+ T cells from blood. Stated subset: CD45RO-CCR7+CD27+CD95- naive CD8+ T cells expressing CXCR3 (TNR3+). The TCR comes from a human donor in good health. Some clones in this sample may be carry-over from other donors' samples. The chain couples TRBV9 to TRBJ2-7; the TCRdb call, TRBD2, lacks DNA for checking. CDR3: CASSPSGRTHEQYF.